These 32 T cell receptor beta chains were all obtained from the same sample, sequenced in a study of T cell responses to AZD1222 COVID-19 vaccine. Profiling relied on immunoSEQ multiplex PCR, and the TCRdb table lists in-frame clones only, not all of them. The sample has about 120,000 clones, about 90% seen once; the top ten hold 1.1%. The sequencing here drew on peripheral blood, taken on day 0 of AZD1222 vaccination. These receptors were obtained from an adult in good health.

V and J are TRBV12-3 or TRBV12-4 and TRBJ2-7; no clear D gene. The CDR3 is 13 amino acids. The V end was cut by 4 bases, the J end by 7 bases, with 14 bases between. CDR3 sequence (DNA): TGTGCCAGCAGTTCGCTCTTTGGTCGGGAGCAGTACTTC. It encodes CASSSLFGREQYF.

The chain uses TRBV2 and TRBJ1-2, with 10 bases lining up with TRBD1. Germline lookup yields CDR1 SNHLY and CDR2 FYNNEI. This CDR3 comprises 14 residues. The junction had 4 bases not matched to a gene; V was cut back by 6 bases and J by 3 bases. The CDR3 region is CASSRTGGYYGYTF. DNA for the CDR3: TGTGCCAGCAGCCGGACAGGGGGTTACTATGGCTACACCTTC.

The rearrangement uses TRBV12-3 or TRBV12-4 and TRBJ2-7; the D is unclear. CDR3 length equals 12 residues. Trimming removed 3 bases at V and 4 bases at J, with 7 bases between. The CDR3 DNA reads TGTGCCAGCAGTTTCCAGCTGTACGAGCAGTACTTC. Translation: CASSFQLYEQYF.

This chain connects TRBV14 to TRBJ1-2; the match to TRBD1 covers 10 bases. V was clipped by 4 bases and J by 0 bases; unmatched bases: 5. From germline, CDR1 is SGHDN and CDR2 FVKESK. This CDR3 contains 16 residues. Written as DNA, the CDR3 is TGTGCCAGCAGCCGGACAGGGGGGTTAGCTAACTATGGCTACACCTTC. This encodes CASSRTGGLANYGYTF.

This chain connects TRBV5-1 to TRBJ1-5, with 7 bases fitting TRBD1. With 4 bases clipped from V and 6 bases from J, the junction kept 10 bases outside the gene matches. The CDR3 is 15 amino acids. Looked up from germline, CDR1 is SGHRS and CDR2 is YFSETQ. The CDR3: CASSREGGYTQPQHF. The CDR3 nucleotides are TGCGCCAGCAGCAGGGAAGGGGGCTATACTCAGCCCCAGCATTTT.

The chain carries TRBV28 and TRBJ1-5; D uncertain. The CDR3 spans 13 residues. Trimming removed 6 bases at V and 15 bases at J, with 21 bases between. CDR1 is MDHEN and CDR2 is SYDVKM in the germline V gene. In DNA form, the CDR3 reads TGTGCCAGCAGCCCCCCCGGGGTTAGGTCTCCGCATTTT. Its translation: CASSPPGVRSPHF.

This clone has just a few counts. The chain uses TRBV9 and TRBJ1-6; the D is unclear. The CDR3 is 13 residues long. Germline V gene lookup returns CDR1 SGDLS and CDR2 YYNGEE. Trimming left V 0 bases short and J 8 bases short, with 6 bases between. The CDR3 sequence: CASSVGSDSPLHF. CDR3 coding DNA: TGTGCCAGCAGCGTAGGATCGGATTCACCCCTCCACTTT.

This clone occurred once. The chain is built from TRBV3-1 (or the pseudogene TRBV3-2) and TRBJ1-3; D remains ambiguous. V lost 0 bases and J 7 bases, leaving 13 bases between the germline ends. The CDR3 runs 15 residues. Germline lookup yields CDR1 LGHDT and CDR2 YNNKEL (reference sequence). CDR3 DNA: TGTGCCAGCAGCCAAGATCCGGGAATCGTCAACACCATATATTTT. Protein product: CASSQDPGIVNTIYF.

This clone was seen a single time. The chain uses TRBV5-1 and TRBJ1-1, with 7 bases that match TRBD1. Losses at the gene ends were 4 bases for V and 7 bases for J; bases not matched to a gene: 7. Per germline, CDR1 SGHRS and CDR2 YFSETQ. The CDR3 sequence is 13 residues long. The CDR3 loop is CASSEGQRDEAFF. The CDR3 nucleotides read TGCGCCAGCAGCGAGGGACAGCGAGATGAAGCTTTCTTT.

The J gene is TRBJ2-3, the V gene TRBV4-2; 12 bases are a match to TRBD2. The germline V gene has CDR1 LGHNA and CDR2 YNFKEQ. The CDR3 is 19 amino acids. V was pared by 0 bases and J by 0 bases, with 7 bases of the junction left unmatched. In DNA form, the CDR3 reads TGTGCCAGCAGCCAAGAGGCTAGCGGGAGGGGGTATAGCACAGATACGCAGTATTTT. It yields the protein CASSQEASGRGYSTDTQYF.

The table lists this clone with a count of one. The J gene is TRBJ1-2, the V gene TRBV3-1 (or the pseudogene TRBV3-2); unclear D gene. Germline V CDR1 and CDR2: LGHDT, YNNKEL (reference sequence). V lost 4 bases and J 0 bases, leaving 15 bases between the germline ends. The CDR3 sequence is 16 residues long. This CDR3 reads CASSLNSVSANYGYTF. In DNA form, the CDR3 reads TGTGCCAGCAGCCTAAACAGCGTTTCAGCTAACTATGGCTACACCTTC.

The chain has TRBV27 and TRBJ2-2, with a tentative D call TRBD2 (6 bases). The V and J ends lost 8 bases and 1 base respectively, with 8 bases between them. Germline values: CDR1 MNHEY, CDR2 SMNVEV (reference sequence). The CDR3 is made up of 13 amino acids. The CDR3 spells CASGGGNTGELFF. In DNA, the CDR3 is TGTGCCAGCGGGGGAGGGAACACCGGGGAGCTGTTTTTT.

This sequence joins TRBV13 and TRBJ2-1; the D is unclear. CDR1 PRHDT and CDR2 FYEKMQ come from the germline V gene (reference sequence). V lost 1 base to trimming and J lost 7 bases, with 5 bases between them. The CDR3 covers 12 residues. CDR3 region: CASSLAANEQFF. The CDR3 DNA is TGTGCCAGCAGCTTAGCAGCTAATGAGCAGTTCTTC.

The CDR3 nucleotides read TGCGCCAGCAGCCATCCAGGGGGGACAGGGAATAGCAATCAGCCCCAGCATTTT. Protein: CASSHPGGTGNSNQPQHF. The chain carries TRBV10-2 and TRBJ1-5; the match to TRBD1 covers 9 bases. Germline CDR1 WSHSY, CDR2 SAAADI. The CDR3 totals 18 residues. V dropped 6 bases and J dropped 0; count of bases not matched to a gene: 12.

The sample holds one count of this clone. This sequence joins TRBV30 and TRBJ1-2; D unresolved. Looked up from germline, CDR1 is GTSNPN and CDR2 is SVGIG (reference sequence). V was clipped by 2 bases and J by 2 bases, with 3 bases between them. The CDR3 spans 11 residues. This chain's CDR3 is CAWSINYGYTF. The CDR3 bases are TGTGCCTGGAGTATCAACTATGGCTACACCTTC.

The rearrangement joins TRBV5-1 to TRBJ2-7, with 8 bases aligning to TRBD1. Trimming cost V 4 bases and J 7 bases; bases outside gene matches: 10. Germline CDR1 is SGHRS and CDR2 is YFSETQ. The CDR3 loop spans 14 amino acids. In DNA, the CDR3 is TGCGCCAGCAGCCTCCTCCAGGGGGCGAGGGAGCAGTACTTC. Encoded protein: CASSLLQGAREQYF.

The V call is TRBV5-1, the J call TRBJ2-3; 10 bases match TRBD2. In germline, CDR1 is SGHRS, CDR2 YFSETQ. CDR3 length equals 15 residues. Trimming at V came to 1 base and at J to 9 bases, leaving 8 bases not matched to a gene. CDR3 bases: TGCGCCAGCAGCTTGAGGCTAGCGGGAGTATCAACGCAGTATTTT. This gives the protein CASSLRLAGVSTQYF.

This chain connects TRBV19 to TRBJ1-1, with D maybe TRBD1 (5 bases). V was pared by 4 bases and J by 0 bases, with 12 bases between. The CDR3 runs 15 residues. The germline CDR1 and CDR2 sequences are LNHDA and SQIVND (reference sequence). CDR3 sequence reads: CASSNRQLMNTEAFF. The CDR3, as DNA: TGTGCCAGTAGTAACAGACAGTTGATGAACACTGAAGCTTTCTTT. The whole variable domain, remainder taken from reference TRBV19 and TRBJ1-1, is DGGITQSPKYLFRKEGQNVTLSCEQNLNHDAMYWYRQDPGQGLRLIYYSQIVNDFQKGDIAEGYSVSREKKESFPLTVTSAQKNPTAFYLCASSNRQLMNTEAFFGQGTRLTVV.

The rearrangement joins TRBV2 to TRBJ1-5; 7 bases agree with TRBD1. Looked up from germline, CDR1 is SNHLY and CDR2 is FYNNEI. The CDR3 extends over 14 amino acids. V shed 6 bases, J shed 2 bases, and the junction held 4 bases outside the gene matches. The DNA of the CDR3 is TGTGCCAGCAGCGGAGGGGGCGGCAATCAGCCCCAGCATTTT. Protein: CASSGGGGNQPQHF.

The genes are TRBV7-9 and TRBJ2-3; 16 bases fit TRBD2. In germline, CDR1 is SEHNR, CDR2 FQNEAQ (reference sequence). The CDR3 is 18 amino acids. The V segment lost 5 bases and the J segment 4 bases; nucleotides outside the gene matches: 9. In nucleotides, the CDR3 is TGTGCCAGCAGCCCCGGGACTAGCGGGAGGGAAAGAGCAGATACGCAGTATTTT. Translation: CASSPGTSGRERADTQYF. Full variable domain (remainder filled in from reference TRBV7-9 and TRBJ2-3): DTGVSQNPRHKITKRGQNVTFRCDPISEHNRLYWYRQTLGQGPEFLTYFQNEAQLEKSRLLSDRFSAERPKGSFSTLEIQRTEQGDSAMYLCASSPGTSGRERADTQYFGPGTRLTVL.

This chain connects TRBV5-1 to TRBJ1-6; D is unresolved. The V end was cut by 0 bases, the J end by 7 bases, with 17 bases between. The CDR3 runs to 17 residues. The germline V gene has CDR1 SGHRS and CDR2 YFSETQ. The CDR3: CASSLGISAYLNSPLHF. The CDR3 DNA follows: TGCGCCAGCAGCTTGGGGATTTCTGCATACCTCAATTCACCCCTCCACTTT.

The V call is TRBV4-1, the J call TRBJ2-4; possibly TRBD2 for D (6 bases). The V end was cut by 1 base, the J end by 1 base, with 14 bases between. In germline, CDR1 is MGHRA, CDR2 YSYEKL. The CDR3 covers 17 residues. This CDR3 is CASSQVGGGIAKNIQYF. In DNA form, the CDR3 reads TGCGCCAGCAGCCAAGTGGGCGGAGGGATTGCCAAAAACATTCAGTACTTC.

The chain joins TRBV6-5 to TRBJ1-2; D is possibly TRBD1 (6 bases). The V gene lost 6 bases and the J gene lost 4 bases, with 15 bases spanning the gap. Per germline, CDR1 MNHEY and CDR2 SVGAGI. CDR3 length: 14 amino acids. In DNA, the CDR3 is TGTGCCAGCAGCTCCAGGGCCAGGGGCTATGGCTACACCTTC. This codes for CASSSRARGYGYTF.

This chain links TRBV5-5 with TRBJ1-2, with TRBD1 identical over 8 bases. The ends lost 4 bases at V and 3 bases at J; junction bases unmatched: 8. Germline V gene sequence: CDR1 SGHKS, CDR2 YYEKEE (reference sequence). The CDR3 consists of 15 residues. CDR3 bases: TGTGCCAGCAGCAGCCATCCGACAGGGGACTATGGCTACACCTTC. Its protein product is CASSSHPTGDYGYTF.

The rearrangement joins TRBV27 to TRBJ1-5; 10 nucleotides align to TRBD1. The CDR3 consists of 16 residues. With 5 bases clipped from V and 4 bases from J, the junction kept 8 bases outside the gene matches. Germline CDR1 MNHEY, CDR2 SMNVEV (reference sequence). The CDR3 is CASSPERTGGNQPQHF. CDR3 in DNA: TGTGCCAGCAGTCCGGAGAGGACAGGGGGAAATCAGCCCCAGCATTTT.

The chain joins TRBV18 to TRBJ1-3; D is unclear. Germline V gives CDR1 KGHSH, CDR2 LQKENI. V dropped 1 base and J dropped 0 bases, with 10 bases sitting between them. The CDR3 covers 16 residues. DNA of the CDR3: TGTGCCAGCTCACCACGGCAGGCAGACTCTGGAAACACCATATATTTT. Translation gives CASSPRQADSGNTIYF.

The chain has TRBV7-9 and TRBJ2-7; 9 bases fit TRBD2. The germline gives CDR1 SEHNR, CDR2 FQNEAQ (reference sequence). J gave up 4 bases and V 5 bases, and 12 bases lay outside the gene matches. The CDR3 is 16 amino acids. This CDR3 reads CASSHTTTSGRYEQYF. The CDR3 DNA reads TGTGCCAGCAGCCATACCACGACTAGCGGCCGTTACGAGCAGTACTTC.

The CDR3, as DNA: TGTGCCAGCAGCCAAGAAGCTAACTATGGCTACACCTTC. It codes for CASSQEANYGYTF. The chain has TRBV3-1 (or the pseudogene TRBV3-2) and TRBJ1-2, with no clear D. The germline V gene has CDR1 LGHDT and CDR2 YNNKEL (reference sequence). This CDR3 contains 13 residues. V lost 0 bases, J lost 0 bases, and 2 bases lay in between.

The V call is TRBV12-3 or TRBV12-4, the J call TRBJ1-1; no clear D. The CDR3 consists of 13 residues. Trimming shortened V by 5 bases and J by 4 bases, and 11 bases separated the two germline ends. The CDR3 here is CASSRAEITEAFF. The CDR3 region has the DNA TGTGCCAGCAGTCGCGCGGAGATCACTGAAGCTTTCTTT.

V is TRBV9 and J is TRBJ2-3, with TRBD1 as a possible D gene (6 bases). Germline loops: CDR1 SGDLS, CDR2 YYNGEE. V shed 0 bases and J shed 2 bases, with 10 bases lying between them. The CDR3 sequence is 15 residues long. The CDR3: CASSVAQGSTDTQYF. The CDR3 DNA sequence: TGTGCCAGCAGCGTAGCTCAGGGGTCCACAGATACGCAGTATTTT.

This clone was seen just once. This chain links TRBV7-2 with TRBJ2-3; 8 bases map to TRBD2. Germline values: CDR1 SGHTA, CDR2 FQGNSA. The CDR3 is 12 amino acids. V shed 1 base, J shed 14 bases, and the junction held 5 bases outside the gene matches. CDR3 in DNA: TGTGCCAGCAGCTTAGACGGGAGGGCCGTGTATTTT. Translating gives CASSLDGRAVYF.

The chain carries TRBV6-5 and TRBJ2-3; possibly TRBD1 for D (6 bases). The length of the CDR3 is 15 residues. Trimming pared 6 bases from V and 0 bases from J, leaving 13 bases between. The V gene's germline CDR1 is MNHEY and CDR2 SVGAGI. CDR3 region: CASSPTGHSTDTQYF. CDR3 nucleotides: TGTGCCAGCAGCCCGACAGGACATAGCACAGATACGCAGTATTTT.